Listed below are T cell receptor beta chains from one sample, sequenced in a study of T cell changes during pregnancy in multiple sclerosis. Clones were sequenced by immunoSEQ multiplex PCR, and TCRdb holds only the in-frame ones, with some missing. Among about 38,000 clones listed, 75% to 95% were seen once. Sequenced here: CD4+ T cells from peripheral blood mononuclear cells, sampled in the third trimester of pregnancy. Source of these receptors: a female donor in good health, enrolled as a control in a pregnancy study. Each CDR3 is given with its conserved first and last residue. D genes are given only for firm matches. Where a row states a size, it is once, few, many or the class of an expanded clone; other rows omit it.

d_gene	v_gene	abundance	j_gene	CDR3nt	CDR3aa
TRBD1	TRBV6-4	.	TRBJ1-5	TGTGCCAGCAGCGCCCGACAGGGACAAGGGGCGCCCCAGCATTTT	CASSARQGQGAPQHF
TRBD1	TRBV6-5	.	TRBJ1-2	TGTGCCAGCAGTCTAACCGGGACAGCTAACTATGGCTACACCTTC	CASSLTGTANYGYTF
.	TRBV6-1	.	TRBJ2-5	TGTGCCAGCAGTGGACTAGACACATGGGAGACCCAGTACTTC	CASSGLDTWETQYF
TRBD2	TRBV7-2	.	TRBJ2-7	TGTGCCAGCAGCTTATACCCGCGGGAGGTCTACGAGCAGTACTTC	CASSLYPREVYEQYF
TRBD1	TRBV5-1	.	TRBJ1-1	TGCGCCAGCAGCCCTACAGGGGTGACCACTGAAGCTTTCTTT	CASSPTGVTTEAFF
TRBD1	TRBV2	.	TRBJ1-2	TGTGCCAGCAAACAGGGACAGATCTATGGCTACACCTTC	CASKQGQIYGYTF
.	TRBV7-2	.	TRBJ2-5	TGTGCCAGCAGCTCCAGGGGCCAGCAGTCCCAGTACTTC	CASSSRGQQSQYF
TRBD2	TRBV5-1	once	TRBJ2-1	TGCGCCAGCAGTCAGGGAGGCGGGAGGGCCAATGAGCAGTTCTTC	CASSQGGGRANEQFF
.	TRBV6-4	once	TRBJ2-3	TGTGCCAGCAGGATATCGGCGGGGGCCGGCACAGATACGCAGTATTTT	CASRISAGAGTDTQYF
.	TRBV19	.	TRBJ2-1	TGTGCCACTCGGGTAGACAGGAGCTCCTACAATGAGCAGTTCTTC	CATRVDRSSYNEQFF
.	TRBV7-9	.	TRBJ1-1	TGTGCCAGCAGCTTAGTCCAGGCGCAGGAAGCTTTCTTT	CASSLVQAQEAFF
.	TRBV6-6	.	TRBJ1-3	TGTGCCAGCAGTTACCTAGGGAGGGGAGGTGGAAACACCATATATTTT	CASSYLGRGGGNTIYF
.	TRBV4-1	.	TRBJ1-1	TGCGCCAGCAAGGGCAGGGTGGACACTGAAGCTTTCTTT	CASKGRVDTEAFF
.	TRBV6-1	once	TRBJ1-5	TGTGCCAGCAGTGAAGCACGGGGGTCCAATCAGCCCCAGCATTTT	CASSEARGSNQPQHF
TRBD1	TRBV19	few	TRBJ1-1	TGTGCCAGTAGTAAGACAGGGGCGAACACTGAAGCTTTCTTT	CASSKTGANTEAFF
.	TRBV7-9	.	TRBJ1-2	TGTGCCAGCAGCTTAGTTTGGGCTGACTATGGCTACACCTTC	CASSLVWADYGYTF
.	TRBV23-1	.	TRBJ1-3	TGCCCCAAAATCCTGAATCTGGGGCGTACTGCCGACCACACCATATATTTT	CPKILNLGRTADHTIYF
TRBD1	TRBV28	.	TRBJ2-7	TGTGCCAGCAGTCCCACCCCCGGACAGGGTAGCTACGAGCAGTACTTC	CASSPTPGQGSYEQYF
.	TRBV20-1	once	TRBJ2-5	TGCAGTGTGGACACCCAAGAGACCCAGTACTTC	CSVDTQETQYF
.	TRBV9	.	TRBJ1-2	TGTGCCAGCAGCGTAGCGGTCAGGGACTATGGCTACACCTTC	CASSVAVRDYGYTF
.	TRBV19	.	TRBJ2-3	TGTGCCAGTAGTTCCACTAGGTCAGATACGCAGTATTTT	CASSSTRSDTQYF
TRBD2	TRBV7-9	.	TRBJ2-3	TGTGCCAGCAGCTTGGGCGGGAGGGCCTTAGATACGCAGTATTTT	CASSLGGRALDTQYF
.	TRBV7-9	.	TRBJ1-2	TGTGCCAGCAGCTTAGCGGGGGGGCCGAACTATGGCTACACCTTC	CASSLAGGPNYGYTF
.	TRBV4-1	.	TRBJ1-1	TGCGCCAGCAGCCTAAGTACGGGGGATAGGGCTTTCTTT	CASSLSTGDRAFF